The clone carrying this T cell receptor beta chain has only a few counts. Described time point: persistent/refractory GD, antithyroid drugs over 5 years with positive TRAb. The TCR library used RNA extracted from PBMCs. The sample is drawn from a study of regulatory T cells in long-lasting Graves disease. On the study more broadly: Positive TSH receptor antibodies alongside over 5 years of antithyroid drugs were what marked Graves' disease as persistent.

CDR1 is KGHDR and CDR2 is SFDVKD in the germline V gene. This CDR3 has 13 amino acids. Trimming took 1 base from V and 5 from J, leaving 7 bases between them. Libraries of TCR beta came from iRepertoire HTBI primers plus Arm-PCR of CDR3 regions. Using its own MiXCR run on the multiplex PCR reads, TCRdb lists one record per CDR3 protein. The sample holds around 460,000 distinct CDR3 sequences, around a fifth seen once. V gene TRBV24-1 combines with J gene TRBJ1-1, with D unclear. Source: peripheral blood mononuclear cells (PBMCs), taken when the disease was refractory, from a patient treated with antithyroid drugs. This sequence was found in a female donor with Graves disease. In DNA form, the CDR3 reads TGTGCCACCAGTGATTTAGAGGGAACTGAAGCTTTCTTT. This gives the protein CATSDLEGTEAFF.